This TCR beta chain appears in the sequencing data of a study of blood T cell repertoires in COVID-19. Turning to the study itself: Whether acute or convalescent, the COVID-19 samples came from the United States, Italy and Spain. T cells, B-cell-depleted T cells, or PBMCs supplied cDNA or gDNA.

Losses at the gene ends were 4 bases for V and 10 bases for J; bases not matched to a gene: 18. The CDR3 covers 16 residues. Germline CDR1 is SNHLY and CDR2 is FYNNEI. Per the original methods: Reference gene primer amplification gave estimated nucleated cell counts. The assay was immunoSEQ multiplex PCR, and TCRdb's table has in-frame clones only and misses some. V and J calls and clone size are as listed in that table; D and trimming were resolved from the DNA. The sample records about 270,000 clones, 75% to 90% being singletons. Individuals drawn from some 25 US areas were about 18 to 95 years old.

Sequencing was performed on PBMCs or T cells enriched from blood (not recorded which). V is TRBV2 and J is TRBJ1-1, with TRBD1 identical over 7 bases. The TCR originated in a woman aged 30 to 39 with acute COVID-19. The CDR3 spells CASSGALDRAVEGAFF. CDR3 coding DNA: TGTGCCAGCAGTGGGGCCTTAGACAGGGCGGTCGAGGGAGCTTTCTTT.